What follows are 19 T cell receptor beta chains derived from one specimen sequenced in a study of blood T cell repertoires in COVID-19. TCRdb keeps only in-frame clones here, not all; method: immunoSEQ multiplex PCR. The sample lists around 250,000 clones, about four fifths occurring once. Sequencing was done on a sample of peripheral blood. The receptors originated from a young man who had recovered from COVID-19.

The chain recombines TRBV5-4 with TRBJ1-3, with a weak D call TRBD1 (5 bases). The germline gives CDR1 SGHNT, CDR2 YYREEE (reference sequence). V dropped 4 bases and J dropped 4 bases, with 12 bases sitting between them. CDR3 length: 14 amino acids. The CDR3 nucleotides are TGTGCCAGCAGCCGGACGGGGGTAGGAAACACCATATATTTT. It translates to CASSRTGVGNTIYF.

The rearrangement joins TRBV3-1 (or the pseudogene TRBV3-2) to TRBJ2-5; the match to TRBD1 covers 7 bases. J gave up 5 bases and V 4 bases, and 16 bases lay outside the gene matches. Germline lookup yields CDR1 LGHDT and CDR2 YNNKEL (reference sequence). The CDR3 consists of 17 residues. The CDR3 nucleotides read TGTGCCAGCAGCCCCCAGGGGGTATCACGCGCTGGGGAGACCCAGTACTTC. Translating gives CASSPQGVSRAGETQYF.

The gene calls are TRBV28 and TRBJ1-2, with a weak D call TRBD1 (6 bases). The CDR3 extends over 15 amino acids. Germline V CDR1 and CDR2: MDHEN, SYDVKM. The germline V and J ends were trimmed by 2 bases and 1 base, with 11 bases remaining between them. CDR3 sequence reads: CASSLQSGDNYGYTF. The CDR3 DNA sequence: TGTGCCAGCAGTTTACAGTCAGGGGATAACTATGGCTACACCTTC.

The chain carries TRBV5-1 and TRBJ1-4; D gene unclear. V was clipped by 2 bases and J by 4 bases, with 9 bases between them. The CDR3 consists of 14 residues. Germline V gives CDR1 SGHRS, CDR2 YFSETQ. CDR3 DNA sequence: TGCGCCAGCAGCTTCTACAGTGGTAATGAAAAACTGTTTTTT. Translated, it gives CASSFYSGNEKLFF.

This clone was counted a single time. This chain uses TRBV18 with TRBJ1-2, with no clear D. The CDR3 length is 12 residues. With 2 bases removed from V and 7 bases from J, the gap between germline ends came to 8 bases. Looked up from germline, CDR1 is KGHSH and CDR2 is LQKENI. The CDR3 DNA follows: TGTGCCAGCTCACCAATAGCTGGTGGCTACACCTTC. It encodes CASSPIAGGYTF. Based on the CDR3 plus reference TRBV18 and TRBJ1-2, the full variable domain is NAGVMQNPRHLVRRRGQEARLRCSPMKGHSHVYWYRQLPEEGLKFMVYLQKENIIDESGMPKERFSAEFPKEGPSILRIQQVVRGDSAAYFCASSPIAGGYTFGSGTRLTVV.

The rearrangement uses TRBV4-1 and TRBJ2-1; D is unclear. V lost 0 bases to trimming and J lost 14 bases, with 11 bases between them. CDR1 is MGHRA and CDR2 is YSYEKL in the germline V gene. CDR3 length: 12 residues. CDR3 in DNA: TGCGCCAGCAGCCAAGACGTCGGTGCGAAGTTCTTC. Protein product: CASSQDVGAKFF.

The chain joins TRBV5-4 to TRBJ2-3; D remains ambiguous. The germline V gene encodes CDR1 SGHNT and CDR2 YYREEE (reference sequence). V lost 4 bases to trimming and J lost 0 bases, with 15 bases between them. The CDR3 is made up of 16 amino acids. The CDR3 here is CASSPGGAYSTDTQYF. For the CDR3, the DNA is TGTGCCAGCAGCCCTGGCGGCGCTTATAGCACAGATACGCAGTATTTT.

The chain has TRBV29-1 and TRBJ2-1, with 8 bases lining up with TRBD2. The germline gives CDR1 SQVTM, CDR2 ANQGSEA. This CDR3 contains 14 residues. Trimming cost V 4 bases and J 0 bases; bases outside gene matches: 2. CDR3 protein: CSVAGGSSYNEQFF. CDR3 nucleotide sequence: TGCAGCGTTGCGGGGGGGAGCTCCTACAATGAGCAGTTCTTC.

This clone was counted many times. The gene calls are TRBV19 and TRBJ1-1, with D perhaps matching TRBD1 (6 bases). The CDR3 sequence is 15 residues long. The germline gives CDR1 LNHDA, CDR2 SQIVND (reference sequence). V dropped 3 bases and J dropped 1 base, with 12 bases sitting between them. The DNA for the CDR3 is TGTGCCAGTAGTATGGCGCAGGGGTCGAACACTGAAGCTTTCTTT. The encoded protein is CASSMAQGSNTEAFF.

The chain joins TRBV18 to TRBJ2-7, with no clear D. Germline V gene lookup returns CDR1 KGHSH and CDR2 LQKENI. The CDR3 totals 13 residues. Trimming pared 2 bases from V and 0 bases from J, leaving 5 bases between. CDR3 sequence: CASSPDNSYEQYF. CDR3 in DNA: TGTGCCAGCTCACCAGACAACTCCTACGAGCAGTACTTC.

This clone occurred once. The rearrangement joins TRBV4-2 to TRBJ2-4; D not certain. The germline V gene encodes CDR1 LGHNA and CDR2 YNFKEQ. Trimming cost V 4 bases and J 0 bases, with 7 bases left between them. The CDR3 loop spans 14 amino acids. CDR3 sequence: CASSLELAKNIQYF. As DNA, the CDR3 is TGTGCCAGCAGCCTGGAGCTAGCCAAAAACATTCAGTACTTC.

The chain employs TRBV3-1 (or the pseudogene TRBV3-2) and TRBJ1-1; the match to TRBD1 covers 8 bases. The CDR3 loop spans 15 amino acids. Germline CDR1 reads LGHDT; CDR2 reads YNNKEL (reference sequence). V shed 0 bases, J shed 1 base, and the junction held 1 base outside the gene matches. The CDR3 region has the DNA TGTGCCAGCAGCCAAGAGGGGACAGGGAACACTGAAGCTTTCTTT. Protein product: CASSQEGTGNTEAFF.

The chain joins TRBV28 to TRBJ1-5, with 7 bases that match TRBD1. The ends lost 8 bases at V and 2 bases at J; junction bases unmatched: 3. The CDR3 loop spans 13 amino acids. CDR1 and CDR2 (germline): MDHEN, SYDVKM. The CDR3 DNA reads as TGTGCCAGCTGGGACAGCCGCAATCAGCCCCAGCATTTT. Protein product: CASWDSRNQPQHF.

This chain connects TRBV6-4 to TRBJ2-3, with D possibly being TRBD2 (6 bases). Trimming left V 4 bases short and J 2 bases short, with 7 bases between. In germline, CDR1 is MRHNA, CDR2 SNTAGT. This CDR3 is built from 13 residues. The CDR3 loop reads CASSASDTDTQYF. DNA of the CDR3: TGTGCCAGCAGTGCTAGCGACACAGATACGCAGTATTTT.

The rearrangement uses TRBV19 and TRBJ1-5; D not certain. The V end was cut by 10 bases, the J end by 4 bases, with 14 bases between. The CDR3 length is 13 residues. Germline lookup yields CDR1 LNHDA and CDR2 SQIVND (reference sequence). Here the CDR3 reads CATAALVNQPQHF. CDR3 coding DNA: TGTGCCACCGCGGCGCTGGTTAATCAGCCCCAGCATTTT.

The chain carries TRBV19 and TRBJ1-5; no reliable D call. CDR3 length: 13 residues. Per germline, CDR1 LNHDA and CDR2 SQIVND (reference sequence). With 5 bases removed from V and 4 bases from J, the gap between germline ends came to 9 bases. The CDR3 nucleotides are TGTGCCAGTAGTCAGGCCAAAAATCAGCCCCAGCATTTT. This translates into CASSQAKNQPQHF.

The chain has TRBV6-5 and TRBJ2-3; possible D gene TRBD2, 5 bases. Trimming pared 4 bases from V and 2 bases from J, leaving 13 bases between. CDR3 length: 15 amino acids. Germline values: CDR1 MNHEY, CDR2 SVGAGI. The CDR3 DNA follows: TGTGCCAGCAGTTCCCGGACTTTACACACAGATACGCAGTATTTT. It is translated as CASSSRTLHTDTQYF.

This clone was counted between two and nine times. This chain links TRBV2 with TRBJ1-3, with D maybe TRBD1 (5 bases). Germline V gene sequence: CDR1 SNHLY, CDR2 FYNNEI. This CDR3 contains 15 residues. Trimming took off 7 bases at V and 0 bases at J, with 13 bases between the two ends. The CDR3 DNA reads TGTGCCAGCACCCCGGGCAGGGTCTCTGGAAACACCATATATTTT. Amino acid sequence: CASTPGRVSGNTIYF.

This clone was recorded a few times. This chain links TRBV19 with TRBJ1-5; possibly TRBD1 for D (6 bases). V shed 3 bases and J shed 3 bases, with 12 bases lying between them. The germline gives CDR1 LNHDA, CDR2 SQIVND (reference sequence). This CDR3 contains 15 residues. CDR3 nucleotide sequence: TGTGCCAGTAGTATTTCGGCAGGGGTCAATCAGCCCCAGCATTTT. This gives the protein CASSISAGVNQPQHF.